A selection of T cell receptor beta chains follows, all from one sample in a study of T cells in localized non-small cell lung cancer. Only in-frame clones appear in the TCRdb table, and some are missing; sequencing was by immunoSEQ multiplex PCR. The table includes approximately 25,000 clones, just over 90% detected once. Sequences were derived from peripheral blood, sampled before any cancer treatment. Receptors originate from a woman aged 40 to 75 with stage I lung adenocarcinoma. Both conserved end residues are part of each CDR3. A D gene is named only where the DNA matches it firmly. Expanded clones get a size class; other rows say once, few or many, or leave the size out.

NA	TRBJ1-1	TRBV18	once	TGTGCCAGCTCCACCGCAAAGTTCGGGGGCACTGAAGCTTTCTTT	CASSTAKFGGTEAFF
TRBD1	TRBJ2-4	TRBV19	once	TGTGCCAGTAGTACCGGGACAGCCATAGCCAAAAACATTCAGTACTTC	CASSTGTAIAKNIQYF
TRBD1	TRBJ1-1	TRBV18	NA	TGTGCCAGCTCACCCGGGACAGCCGACACTGAAGCTTTCTTT	CASSPGTADTEAFF
NA	TRBJ2-1	TRBV4-3	NA	TGCGCCAGCAGCCAAGATCGGAGGGACAATGAGCAGTTCTTC	CASSQDRRDNEQFF
NA	TRBJ2-6	TRBV7-3	NA	TGTGCCAGCAGCTTAGGGTCTGGGGCCAACGTCCTGACTTTC	CASSLGSGANVLTF
TRBD1	TRBJ1-1	TRBV4-1	NA	TGCGCCAGCAGCCAAGGGGACAGGGAGGCTGAAGCTTTCTTT	CASSQGDREAEAFF
NA	TRBJ2-6	TRBV28	NA	TGTGCCAGCAGTCCGCAGGGGAGGGGGGCCAACGTCCTGACTTTC	CASSPQGRGANVLTF
TRBD1	TRBJ1-1	TRBV7-2	NA	TGTGCCAGCAGCCCCGGGCCAAGGTGGGGACAGATGAACACTGAAGCTTTCTTT	CASSPGPRWGQMNTEAFF
NA	TRBJ2-1	TRBV4-3	NA	TGCGCCAGCAGCCAACAATTGGGGGCAGGGCTAGCGGCATACAATGAGCAGTTCTTC	CASSQQLGAGLAAYNEQFF
TRBD1	TRBJ1-5	TRBV19	NA	TGTGCCGGTGAACAGGGGGCTCGCAATCAGCCCCAGCATTTT	CAGEQGARNQPQHF
TRBD2	TRBJ2-3	TRBV28	NA	TGTGCCAGCGCAACTAGCGGGAGATCCCCAGATACGCAGTATTTT	CASATSGRSPDTQYF
NA	TRBJ1-4	TRBV27	NA	TGTGCCAGCAGCTCAATAAGGACGGCGAAAACTGCAACTAATGAAAAACTGTTTTTT	CASSSIRTAKTATNEKLFF
NA	TRBJ2-7	TRBV28	NA	TGTGCCAGCACACAGGGCTCCTACGAGCAGTACTTC	CASTQGSYEQYF
NA	TRBJ1-4	TRBV7-6	few	TGTGCCAGCAGCCTTGGGGGCGAGGGTGAAAAACTGTTTTTT	CASSLGGEGEKLFF
NA	TRBJ2-7	TRBV13	NA	TGTGCCAGCAGCTTGGGACTGGCTATTTACGAGCAGTACTTC	CASSLGLAIYEQYF
NA	TRBJ1-4	TRBV15	NA	TGTGCCACCAGCAGGAGGGCGGACAGTTTTTCCGGTAATGAAAAACTGTTTTTT	CATSRRADSFSGNEKLFF
NA	TRBJ2-1	TRBV6-5	NA	TGTGCCAGCGGGGACACCGGCTACAATGAGCAGTTCTTC	CASGDTGYNEQFF
NA	TRBJ1-2	TRBV7-3	NA	TGTGCCAGCAGCGTTGGGACCGAGGGCGGCTACACCTTC	CASSVGTEGGYTF
TRBD1	TRBJ1-2	TRBV5-1	once	TGCGCCAGCAGCTCAACAGGGGGCGCCTCGGATGGCTACACCTTC	CASSSTGGASDGYTF
NA	TRBJ1-1	TRBV11-2	NA	TGTGCCAGCAGCTTAGATCGGAACAGGGCGATGACTGAAGCTTTCTTT	CASSLDRNRAMTEAFF
NA	TRBJ2-6	TRBV5-6	NA	TGTGCCAGCAGTCCGTCTCCGGGAGGGGCCAACGTCCTGACTTTC	CASSPSPGGANVLTF
TRBD2	TRBJ2-5	TRBV7-2	NA	TGTGCCAGCAGCTTAGCTAGCGGGATATTTCAAGAGACCCAGTACTTC	CASSLASGIFQETQYF
TRBD2	TRBJ2-3	TRBV4-3	NA	TGCGCCAGCAGCCAGGTCGGACTAGCGGGAGGGCAAGATACGCAGTATTTT	CASSQVGLAGGQDTQYF
NA	TRBJ2-4	TRBV14	NA	TGTGCCAGCAGCCAAGGCCCTGGGGGCATTCAGTACTTC	CASSQGPGGIQYF
NA	TRBJ1-2	TRBV5-1	NA	TGCGCCAGCAGCGTAGGGGAGAACTATGGCTACACCTTC	CASSVGENYGYTF
NA	TRBJ2-7	TRBV6-5	NA	TGTGCCAGCAGTTACTTCGACCGCGCCTACGAGCAGTACTTC	CASSYFDRAYEQYF
NA	TRBJ2-1	TRBV7-2	NA	TGTGCCAGCAGCTTTTACAATGAGCAGTTCTTC	CASSFYNEQFF
NA	TRBJ2-1	TRBV18	NA	TGTGCCAGCTCCAGAAGTGACAGTACAGATTTTGAGCAGTTCTTC	CASSRSDSTDFEQFF
TRBD2	TRBJ2-3	TRBV7-9	NA	TGTGCCAGCAGCTTTTTGAGCGGGAGGGCCCGCACAGATACGCAGTATTTT	CASSFLSGRARTDTQYF
NA	TRBJ2-1	TRBV4-3	NA	TGCGCCAGCAGCCAAGGACCTCCCCCGGACAATGAGCAGTTCTTC	CASSQGPPPDNEQFF
TRBD1	TRBJ1-2	TRBV5-1	NA	TGCGCCAGCAGCCGGGGGGGACAGACGAACTATGGCTACACCTTC	CASSRGGQTNYGYTF
NA	TRBJ2-7	TRBV6-1	once	TGTGCCAGCAGTGATACAGGCCGGAGATCCTACGAGCAGTACTTC	CASSDTGRRSYEQYF
TRBD2	TRBJ2-7	TRBV2	NA	TGTGCCAGCAGTGAAGTGGTCACTAGCGGGAGGATCTACGAGCAGTACTTC	CASSEVVTSGRIYEQYF
TRBD1	TRBJ2-1	TRBV12-5	NA	TGTGCTAGTGGTTTGGACGAAAGGGACAGGGGAAACAATGAGCAGTTCTTC	CASGLDERDRGNNEQFF
NA	TRBJ2-5	TRBV4-1	once	TGCGCCAGCAACCAAGTTTCACAAAGAGAGACCCAGTACTTC	CASNQVSQRETQYF
NA	TRBJ2-7	TRBV28	NA	TGTGCCACAACCCCTCGACAGTCCTACGAGCAGTACTTC	CATTPRQSYEQYF
NA	TRBJ2-5	TRBV10-3	NA	TGTGCCATCAGTGACCTCTCGAAGTCTGGAGAGACCCAGTACTTC	CAISDLSKSGETQYF
TRBD1	TRBJ2-7	TRBV11-2	NA	TGTGCCAGCAGTTCTACTCGGACAGGAGGATTGTACGAGCAGTACTTC	CASSSTRTGGLYEQYF
NA	TRBJ1-1	TRBV5-4	once	TGTGCCAGCAGCTTGTATTACAGAACAGAAGCTTTCTTT	CASSLYYRTEAFF
TRBD1	TRBJ2-1	TRBV10-1	NA	TGCGCCAGCAGTGAAGTAGGGGGCGATGAGCAGTTCTTC	CASSEVGGDEQFF
NA	TRBJ2-7	TRBV7-9	NA	TGTGCCAGCAGCTTAGGCGGCAGAGATTACGAGCAGTACTTC	CASSLGGRDYEQYF
TRBD2	TRBJ2-1	TRBV15	NA	TGTGCCACCAGCAGGACTAGCGGTATCGAGAGCTCCTACAATGAGCAGTTCTTC	CATSRTSGIESSYNEQFF
NA	TRBJ1-1	TRBV7-3	NA	TGTGCCAGCAGCGCAGACAGAGCCCAAGAAGCTTTCTTT	CASSADRAQEAFF
TRBD1	TRBJ1-1	TRBV29-1	NA	TGCAGCGTTGCTAGACAGGGGAGAACTGAAGCTTTCTTT	CSVARQGRTEAFF
TRBD2	TRBJ2-7	TRBV19	NA	TGTGCCAGTAGTGGGGGGGACGGGTTTCCGTACGAGCAGTACTTC	CASSGGDGFPYEQYF
NA	TRBJ2-1	TRBV4-1	NA	TGCGCCAGCAGCCAGGGATCGGGACCCGACAATGAGCAGTTCTTC	CASSQGSGPDNEQFF
NA	TRBJ2-6	TRBV18	NA	TGTGCCAGCTCACCAGGGGTATCTGGGGCCAACGTCCTGACTTTC	CASSPGVSGANVLTF
NA	TRBJ1-1	TRBV4-1	once	TGCGCCAGCAGCCAAGGTTTCCAGGGACGGAAGAACACTGAAGCTTTCTTT	CASSQGFQGRKNTEAFF
NA	TRBJ2-1	TRBV7-6	NA	TGTGCCAGCAGTTCTGATCCAGGGGTCAGCAATGAGCAGTTCTTC	CASSSDPGVSNEQFF
NA	TRBJ2-1	TRBV20-1	NA	TGCAGTGCTAGAATTAGCTTAGGGCAGTTCTTC	CSARISLGQFF
NA	TRBJ1-2	TRBV7-2	NA	TGTGCCAGCAGCTTAGGGGGAACGGGGACCGCCTATGGCTACACCTTC	CASSLGGTGTAYGYTF
NA	TRBJ2-1	TRBV7-9	NA	TGTGCCAGCAGCCCCCGGTCGGGGGACCTATACAATGAGCAGTTCTTC	CASSPRSGDLYNEQFF
TRBD2	TRBJ2-5	TRBV25-1	NA	TGTGCCAGCAGCCGGTCGGGACTAGCGGGAGCAGAGACCCAGTACTTC	CASSRSGLAGAETQYF
TRBD2	TRBJ2-3	TRBV5-1	NA	TGCGCCAGCAGCAGGGGACTAGCGGGAAGCGCAGATACGCAGTATTTT	CASSRGLAGSADTQYF
TRBD1	TRBJ1-1	TRBV25-1	few	TGTGCCAGCAGTGCACTGACAGGGACCACTGAAGCTTTCTTT	CASSALTGTTEAFF
NA	TRBJ2-1	TRBV19	NA	TGTGCCAGTAGTATAGCTACAGTATCCTACAATGAGCAGTTCTTC	CASSIATVSYNEQFF
NA	TRBJ2-7	TRBV10-1	once	TGCGCCAGCAGTGAGTCGACGGCTGCCACCTACGAGCAGTACTTC	CASSESTAATYEQYF